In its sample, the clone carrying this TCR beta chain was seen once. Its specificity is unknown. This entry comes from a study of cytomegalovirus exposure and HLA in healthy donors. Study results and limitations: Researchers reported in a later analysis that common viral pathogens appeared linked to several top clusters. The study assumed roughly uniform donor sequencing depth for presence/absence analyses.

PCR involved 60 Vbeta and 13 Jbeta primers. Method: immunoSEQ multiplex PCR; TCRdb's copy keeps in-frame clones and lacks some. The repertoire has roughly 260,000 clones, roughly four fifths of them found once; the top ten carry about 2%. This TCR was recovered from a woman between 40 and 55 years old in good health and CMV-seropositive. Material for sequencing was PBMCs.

The CDR3 sequence is CASSGGYSYEQYF. CDR3 in DNA: TGTGCCAGCAGCGGAGGCTATTCCTACGAGCAGTACTTC. This chain joins TRBV13 and TRBJ2-7, with D tentatively TRBD2 (5 bases). CDR1 and CDR2 (germline): PRHDT, FYEKMQ (reference sequence). V shed 5 bases and J shed 1 base, with 9 bases lying between them. CDR3 size: 13 residues.